Presented here are 25 T cell receptor beta chains from one specimen sequenced in a study of identical twins. One entry per CDR3 protein, called by TCRdb with MiXCR from the 5' RACE reads. The repertoire holds about 690,000 distinct CDR3 sequences, with 21% as singletons. The same data also contributed to another study, on T cells expressing NK-cell markers.

The material sequenced was PBMCs. The receptors derive from a young woman in good health.

Points on this clonotype: A clone one base away is much larger, so this may be a read error. This chain joins TRBV5-6 and TRBJ2-1, with TRBD2 identical over 9 bases. The germline CDR1 and CDR2 sequences are SGHDT and YYEEEE. The CDR3 is 15 amino acids. CDR3 amino acids: CASSTAGGPYNEQLF. The CDR3 coding sequence is TGTGCCAGCAGTACAGCGGGAGGTCCATACAATGAGCAGTTGTTC.

This rearrangement joins TRBV10-2 to TRBJ2-1; 10 nucleotides line up with TRBD2. The ends lost 4 bases at V and 7 bases at J; junction bases unmatched: 7. This CDR3 is built from 15 residues. The germline V gene has CDR1 WSHSY and CDR2 SAAADI. The CDR3 reads CASSGGSGRLNEQFF. The CDR3 nucleotides read TGCGCCAGCAGTGGGGGTAGCGGGAGGTTAAATGAGCAGTTCTTC.

This clonotype was counted ten times or more. V usage is TRBV10-3 and J usage is TRBJ2-2; D is uncertain. The CDR3 runs to 15 residues. V shed 3 bases and J shed 6 bases, with 14 bases lying between them. Germline CDR1 and CDR2: ENHRY and SYGVKD. The CDR3: CAISDTRKSSGELFF. The CDR3 coding sequence is TGTGCCATCAGTGACACCAGGAAATCCTCCGGGGAGCTGTTTTTT.

The chain has TRBV12-3 or TRBV12-4 and TRBJ1-1; D not certain. The germline V and J ends were trimmed by 7 bases and 0 bases, with 12 bases remaining between them. The CDR3 extends over 14 amino acids. In nucleotides, the CDR3 is TGTGCCAGCACCCGGGGAGATCTGAACACTGAAGCTTTCTTT. This codes for CASTRGDLNTEAFF.

The V call is TRBV29-1, the J call TRBJ1-3; unclear D gene. With 4 bases removed from V and 0 bases from J, the gap between germline ends came to 19 bases. The V gene's germline CDR1 is SQVTM and CDR2 ANQGSEA. The CDR3 length is 17 residues. The CDR3 here is CSVAGVGRTDSGNTIYF. CDR3 coding DNA: TGCAGCGTTGCGGGTGTAGGGCGAACCGACTCTGGAAACACCATATATTTT.

The chain recombines TRBV20-1 with TRBJ2-5; possibly TRBD2 for D (5 bases). CDR3 length equals 15 residues. Between the trimmed V and J ends, which lost 6 bases and 1 base, there was a span of 18 bases. The germline V gene has CDR1 DFQATT and CDR2 SNEGSKA (reference sequence). CDR3 nucleotides: TGCAGTGCCATGCTCCGCGGGCAGAGCCAAGAGACCCAGTACTTC. Amino acid sequence: CSAMLRGQSQETQYF.

This clonotype was observed a handful of times. This chain uses TRBV10-3 with TRBJ2-7; D uncertain. The CDR3 loop spans 13 amino acids. Between the trimmed V and J ends, which lost 4 bases and 2 bases, there was a span of 9 bases. Germline-derived CDR1 and CDR2 are ENHRY and SYGVKD. This CDR3 is CAISGGPPYEQYF. CDR3 nucleotide sequence: TGTGCCATCAGTGGCGGACCCCCCTACGAGCAGTACTTC.

The genes are TRBV5-6 and TRBJ2-1, with 7 nucleotides matching TRBD2. The CDR3 has 14 residues. The V gene's germline CDR1 is SGHDT and CDR2 YYEEEE. V shed 6 bases and J 8 bases; nucleotides not matched to a gene: 11. The CDR3: CASKWREGLDEQFF. CDR3 DNA: TGTGCCAGCAAGTGGAGGGAGGGCCTGGATGAGCAGTTCTTC.

This clonotype was recorded at least ten times. The rearrangement uses TRBV9 and TRBJ2-2; D gene unclear. The CDR3 has 14 amino acids. Germline V CDR1 and CDR2: SGDLS, YYNGEE. Trimming removed 0 bases from V and 4 bases from J, with 7 bases in between. The CDR3 DNA follows: TGTGCCAGCAGCGTAGACCTAGGCACCGGGGAGCTGTTTTTT. Translating it yields CASSVDLGTGELFF.

This clonotype was observed at least ten times. The chain recombines TRBV5-5 with TRBJ1-1; tentatively, D is TRBD1 (5 bases). The length of the CDR3 is 13 residues. Trimming cost V 2 bases and J 10 bases, with 15 bases left between them. Germline V CDR1 and CDR2: SGHKS, YYEKEE (reference sequence). CDR3 region: CASSLPRDSRAFF. The DNA of the CDR3 is TGTGCCAGCAGCTTACCCCGAGACAGCCGAGCTTTCTTT.

This clonotype has a handful of counts. The rearrangement joins TRBV7-2 to TRBJ2-2; D is unclear. Germline CDR1 and CDR2: SGHTA and FQGNSA. This CDR3 spans 13 amino acids. V lost 8 bases and J lost 2, with 9 bases in between. The CDR3 sequence is CASRLVNTGELFF. The CDR3 DNA reads as TGTGCCAGCCGGCTTGTCAACACCGGGGAGCTGTTTTTT.

This clonotype was detected many times. V gene TRBV11-1 combines with J gene TRBJ2-1; 13 bases are a match to TRBD2. The ends lost 4 bases at V and 6 bases at J; junction bases unmatched: 18. This CDR3 comprises 20 residues. Germline CDR1 reads SGHAT; CDR2 reads FQDESV (reference sequence). The DNA for the CDR3 is TGTGCCAGCAGCTCTTTACCGGGCACGGGACTAGCGGGAATAGGCAATGAGCAGTTCTTC. Its translation is CASSSLPGTGLAGIGNEQFF.

The CDR3 DNA sequence: TGCAGTGCTAGAAAGACTAGCGGGTTCCCATGGGAGCAGTACTTC. It translates to CSARKTSGFPWEQYF. J is TRBJ2-7 and V is TRBV20-1; TRBD2 matches at 10 bases. The CDR3 length is 15 residues. The ends lost 2 bases at V and 7 bases at J; junction bases unmatched: 11. Germline assignment: CDR1 DFQATT and CDR2 SNEGSKA (reference sequence).

This clonotype was counted a few times. This chain joins TRBV10-2 and TRBJ2-1; 8 bases are a match to TRBD2. The CDR3 covers 14 residues. Germline V gene lookup returns CDR1 WSHSY and CDR2 SAAADI. J was trimmed by 4 bases and V by 9 bases; bases with no gene match: 8. The CDR3 DNA reads as TGCGCCAGTGCCGACGGGGGGGGATACAATGAGCAGTTCTTC. Translation: CASADGGGYNEQFF.

This CDR3 reads CASSYAKNIQYF. The CDR3 bases are TGTGCCAGCAGTTACGCCAAAAACATTCAGTACTTC. J is TRBJ2-4 and V is TRBV6-2 or TRBV6-3, with D unclear. Trimming removed 2 bases at V and 1 base at J, with 0 bases between. CDR1 and CDR2 (germline): MNHEY, SVGEGT. The CDR3 spans 12 residues.

This rearrangement joins TRBV27 to TRBJ2-5; D is unresolved. The length of the CDR3 is 14 residues. V was shortened by 2 bases and J by 1 base, with 8 bases between the two germline ends. CDR1 is MNHEY and CDR2 is SMNVEV in the germline V gene (reference sequence). CDR3 sequence reads: CASSLHRTQETQYF. CDR3 nucleotides: TGTGCCAGCAGTTTACACAGAACCCAAGAGACCCAGTACTTC.

The J gene is TRBJ2-7, the V gene TRBV7-6; a possible D gene is TRBD1 (7 bases). The CDR3 runs to 14 residues. In germline, CDR1 is SGHVS, CDR2 FNYEAQ. Between the trimmed V and J ends, which lost 6 bases and 3 bases, there was a span of 15 bases. DNA for the CDR3: TGTGCCAGCAGTCCTCGGCAGGGGGGCTACGAGCAGTACTTC. It is translated as CASSPRQGGYEQYF.

This clonotype came up many times. This chain uses TRBV12-3 or TRBV12-4 with TRBJ2-3, with 8 bases that match TRBD2. The CDR3 has 15 amino acids. V shed 2 bases, J shed 1 base, and the junction held 2 bases outside the gene matches. The CDR3 DNA reads TGTGCCAGCAGTTTATGGCGGGGGGGCACAGATACGCAGTATTTT. Protein product: CASSLWRGGTDTQYF.

This clonotype was detected a few times. J is TRBJ2-7 and V is TRBV29-1; a possible D gene is TRBD1 (5 bases). Trimming pared 4 bases from V and 4 bases from J, leaving 11 bases between. CDR1 is SQVTM and CDR2 is ANQGSEA in the germline V gene. The CDR3 contains 12 residues. CDR3 residues: CSVVGVAYEQYF. The DNA for the CDR3 is TGCAGCGTTGTAGGGGTCGCGTACGAGCAGTACTTC.

V gene TRBV12-3 or TRBV12-4 combines with J gene TRBJ2-4, with D perhaps matching TRBD2 (6 bases). V dropped 6 bases and J dropped 0 bases, with 21 bases sitting between them. The CDR3 covers 18 residues. The CDR3 DNA reads as TGTGCCAGCAGCCTAACCGGGACTCCTACTACAGCCAAAAACATTCAGTACTTC. Amino acids: CASSLTGTPTTAKNIQYF.

The chain recombines TRBV20-1 with TRBJ2-1; D not resolved. Trimming left V 4 bases short and J 6 bases short, with 16 bases between. The V gene's germline CDR1 is DFQATT and CDR2 SNEGSKA (reference sequence). The CDR3 covers 14 residues. CDR3 nucleotides: TGCAGTGCTAAGGTGCCATATCTCACCAATGAGCAGTTCTTC. Protein: CSAKVPYLTNEQFF.

This sequence joins TRBV10-3 and TRBJ2-1, with 7 nucleotides matching TRBD2. Germline values: CDR1 ENHRY, CDR2 SYGVKD. The CDR3 extends over 17 amino acids. V was clipped by 2 bases and J by 2 bases; unmatched bases: 9. DNA for the CDR3: TGTGCCATCAGTGAGATTAACGGGGGGTCTACCTACAATGAGCAGTTCTTC. Protein sequence: CAISEINGGSTYNEQFF.

The chain combines TRBV2 with TRBJ2-1; TRBD2 agrees at 16 bases. CDR1 SNHLY and CDR2 FYNNEI come from the germline V gene. The CDR3 consists of 18 residues. V lost 3 bases and J lost 5; bases outside the gene matches: 7. This CDR3 reads CASSDRGLAGGPNNEQFF. CDR3 in DNA: TGTGCCAGCAGTGATAGGGGACTAGCGGGGGGGCCGAACAATGAGCAGTTCTTC.

J is TRBJ2-7 and V is TRBV6-2 or TRBV6-3; D is perhaps TRBD1 (5 bases). V was pared by 2 bases and J by 12 bases, with 14 bases between. The CDR3 is 12 residues long. Germline-derived CDR1 and CDR2 are MNHEY and SVGEGT. CDR3 protein: CASSYAGLTVYF. The CDR3 bases are TGTGCCAGCAGTTACGCAGGGCTCACGGTGTACTTC.

This clonotype was seen more than once but under ten times. The rearrangement joins TRBV7-2 to TRBJ2-1; tentatively, D is TRBD2 (5 bases). Between the trimmed V and J ends, which lost 5 bases and 12 bases, there was a span of 11 bases. Germline V gene data show CDR1 as SGHTA and CDR2 as FQGNSA. This CDR3 has 11 residues. CDR3 region: CASSTSLAQFF. In nucleotides, the CDR3 is TGTGCCAGCAGCACCTCTCTAGCGCAGTTCTTC.